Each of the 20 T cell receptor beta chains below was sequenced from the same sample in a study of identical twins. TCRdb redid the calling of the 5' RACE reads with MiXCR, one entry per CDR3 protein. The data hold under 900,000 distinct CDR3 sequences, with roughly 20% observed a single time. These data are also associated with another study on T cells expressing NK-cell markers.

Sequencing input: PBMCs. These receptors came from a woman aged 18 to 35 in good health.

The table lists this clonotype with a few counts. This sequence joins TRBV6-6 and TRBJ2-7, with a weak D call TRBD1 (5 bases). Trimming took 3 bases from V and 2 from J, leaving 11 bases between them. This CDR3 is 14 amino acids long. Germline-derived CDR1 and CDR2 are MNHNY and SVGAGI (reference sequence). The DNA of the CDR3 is TGTGCCAGCAGTTATCTCTCAGGGACCTACGAGCAGTACTTC. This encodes CASSYLSGTYEQYF.

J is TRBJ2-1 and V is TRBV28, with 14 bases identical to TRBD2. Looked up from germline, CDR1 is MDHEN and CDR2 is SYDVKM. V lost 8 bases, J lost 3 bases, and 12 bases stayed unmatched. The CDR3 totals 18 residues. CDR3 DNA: TGTGCCAGCTCCCCGGGGACTAGCGGGAGTGGTGTCTACAATGAGCAGTTCTTC. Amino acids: CASSPGTSGSGVYNEQFF. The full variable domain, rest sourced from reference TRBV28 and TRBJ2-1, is DVKVTQSSRYLVKRTGEKVFLECVQDMDHENMFWYRQDPGLGLRLIYFSYDVKMKEKGDIPEGYSVSREKKERFSLILESASTNQTSMYLCASSPGTSGSGVYNEQFFGPGTRLTVL.

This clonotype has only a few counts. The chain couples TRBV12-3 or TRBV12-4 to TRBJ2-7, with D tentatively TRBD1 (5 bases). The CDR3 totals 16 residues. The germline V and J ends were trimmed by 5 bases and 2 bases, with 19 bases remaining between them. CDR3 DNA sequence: TGTGCCAGCAGTCCTTACAGGTTCCCGAAAACCTACGAGCAGTACTTC. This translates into CASSPYRFPKTYEQYF.

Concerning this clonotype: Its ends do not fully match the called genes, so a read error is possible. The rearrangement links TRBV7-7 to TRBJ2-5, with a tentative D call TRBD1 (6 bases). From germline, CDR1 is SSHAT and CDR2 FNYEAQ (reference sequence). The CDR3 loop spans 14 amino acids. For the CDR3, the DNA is TGTGCTAGCAGCTCAACAGGGTCCCAAGAGACCCAGTACTTC. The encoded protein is CASSSTGSQETQYF.

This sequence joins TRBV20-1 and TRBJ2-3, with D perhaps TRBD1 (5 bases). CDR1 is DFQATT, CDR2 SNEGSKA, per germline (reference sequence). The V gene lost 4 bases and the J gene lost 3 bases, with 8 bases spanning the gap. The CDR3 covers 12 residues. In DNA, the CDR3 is TGCAGTGCTAAACAGGATACAGATACGCAGTATTTT. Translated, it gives CSAKQDTDTQYF.

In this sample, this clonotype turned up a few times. The CDR3 sequence is CAIRLTGGETEAFF. The CDR3 DNA follows: TGTGCCATCAGGTTAACAGGGGGCGAGACTGAAGCTTTCTTT. The V gene is TRBV10-3, the J gene TRBJ1-1; 9 bases align to TRBD1. After removal of 6 bases from V and 5 bases from J, the junction contained 7 bases not matched to a gene. CDR3 size: 14 residues. The germline V gene encodes CDR1 ENHRY and CDR2 SYGVKD.

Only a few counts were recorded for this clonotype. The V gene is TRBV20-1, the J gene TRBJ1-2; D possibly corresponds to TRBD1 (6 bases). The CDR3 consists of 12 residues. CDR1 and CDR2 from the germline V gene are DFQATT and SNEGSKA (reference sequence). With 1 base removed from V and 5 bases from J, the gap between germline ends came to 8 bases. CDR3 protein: CSARVTGYGYTF. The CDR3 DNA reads TGCAGTGCTAGAGTCACAGGGTATGGCTACACCTTC.

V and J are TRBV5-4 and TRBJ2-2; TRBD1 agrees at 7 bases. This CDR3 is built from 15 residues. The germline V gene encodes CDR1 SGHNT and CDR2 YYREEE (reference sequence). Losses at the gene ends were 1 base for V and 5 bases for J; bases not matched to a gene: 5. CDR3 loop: CASSLRGTVTGELFF. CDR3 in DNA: TGTGCCAGCAGCTTGAGAGGGACAGTGACCGGGGAGCTGTTTTTT.

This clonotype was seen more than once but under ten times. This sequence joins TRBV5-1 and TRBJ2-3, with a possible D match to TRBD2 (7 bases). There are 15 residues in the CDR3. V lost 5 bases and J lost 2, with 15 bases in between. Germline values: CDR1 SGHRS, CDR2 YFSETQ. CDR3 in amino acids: CASRTRGAPTDTQYF. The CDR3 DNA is TGCGCCAGCAGGACCCGGGGGGCCCCCACAGATACGCAGTATTTT. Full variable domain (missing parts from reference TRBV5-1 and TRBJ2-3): KAGVTQTPRYLIKTRGQQVTLSCSPISGHRSVSWYQQTPGQGLQFLFEYFSETQRNKGNFPGRFSGRQFSNSRSEMNVSTLELGDSALYLCASRTRGAPTDTQYFGPGTRLTVL.

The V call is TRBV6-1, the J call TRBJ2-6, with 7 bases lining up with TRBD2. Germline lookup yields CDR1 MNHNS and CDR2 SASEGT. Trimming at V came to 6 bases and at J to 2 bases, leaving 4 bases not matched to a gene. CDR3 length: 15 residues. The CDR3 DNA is TGTGCCAGCAGGGGGGGGGAGGCTGGGGCCAACGTCCTGACTTTC. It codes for CASRGGEAGANVLTF.

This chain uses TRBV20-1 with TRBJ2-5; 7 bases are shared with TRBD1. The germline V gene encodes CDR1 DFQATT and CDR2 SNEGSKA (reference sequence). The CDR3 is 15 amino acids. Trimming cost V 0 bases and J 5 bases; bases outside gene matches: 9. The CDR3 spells CSARDLDRAHETQYF. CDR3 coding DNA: TGCAGTGCTAGAGATCTTGACAGGGCCCACGAGACCCAGTACTTC.

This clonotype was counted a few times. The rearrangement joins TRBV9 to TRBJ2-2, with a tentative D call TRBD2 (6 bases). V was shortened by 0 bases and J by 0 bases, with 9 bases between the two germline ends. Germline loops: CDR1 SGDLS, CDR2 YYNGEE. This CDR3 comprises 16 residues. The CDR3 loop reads CASSVASATNTGELFF. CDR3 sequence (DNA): TGTGCCAGCAGCGTAGCTAGCGCAACGAACACCGGGGAGCTGTTTTTT. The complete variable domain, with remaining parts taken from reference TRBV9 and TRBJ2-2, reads DSGVTQTPKHLITATGQRVTLRCSPRSGDLSVYWYQQSLDQGLQFLIQYYNGEERAKGNILERFSAQQFPDLHSELNLSSLELGDSALYFCASSVASATNTGELFFGEGSRLTVL.

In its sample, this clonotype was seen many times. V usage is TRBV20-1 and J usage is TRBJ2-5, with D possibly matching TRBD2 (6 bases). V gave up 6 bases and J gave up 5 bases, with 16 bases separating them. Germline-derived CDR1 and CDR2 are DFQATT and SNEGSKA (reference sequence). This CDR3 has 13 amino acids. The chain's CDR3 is CSAPGTARETQYF. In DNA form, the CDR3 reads TGCAGTGCCCCTGGGACTGCGCGGGAGACCCAGTACTTC.

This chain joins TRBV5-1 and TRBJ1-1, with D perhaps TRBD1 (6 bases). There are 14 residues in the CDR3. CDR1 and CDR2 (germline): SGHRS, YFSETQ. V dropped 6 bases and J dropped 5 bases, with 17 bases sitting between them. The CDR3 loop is CASTVGTQGTEAFF. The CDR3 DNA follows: TGCGCCAGCACCGTCGGGACCCAGGGGACTGAAGCTTTCTTT.

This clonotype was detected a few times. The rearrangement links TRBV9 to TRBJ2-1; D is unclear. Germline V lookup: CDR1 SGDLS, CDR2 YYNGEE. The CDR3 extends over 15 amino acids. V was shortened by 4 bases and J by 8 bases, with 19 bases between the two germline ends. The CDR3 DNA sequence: TGTGCCAGCAGCCCGACCGAGGTCGGTTGGGATGAGCAGTTCTTC. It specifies CASSPTEVGWDEQFF.

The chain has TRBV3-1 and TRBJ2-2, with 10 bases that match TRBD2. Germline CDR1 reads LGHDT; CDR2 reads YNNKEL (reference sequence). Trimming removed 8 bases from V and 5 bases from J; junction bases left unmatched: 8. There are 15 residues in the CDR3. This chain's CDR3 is CASCYGLAVTGELFF. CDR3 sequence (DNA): TGTGCCAGCTGCTACGGACTAGCGGTAACCGGGGAGCTGTTTTTT.

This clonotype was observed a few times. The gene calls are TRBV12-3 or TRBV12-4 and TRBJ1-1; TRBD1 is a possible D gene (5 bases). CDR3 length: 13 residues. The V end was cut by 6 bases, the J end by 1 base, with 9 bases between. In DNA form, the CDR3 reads TGTGCCAGCAGACCTACAGGGAACACTGAAGCTTTCTTT. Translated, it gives CASRPTGNTEAFF.

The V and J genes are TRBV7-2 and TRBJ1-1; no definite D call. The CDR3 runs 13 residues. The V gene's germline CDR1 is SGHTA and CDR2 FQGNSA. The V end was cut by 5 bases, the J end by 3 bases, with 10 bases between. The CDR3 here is CASSPPWDTEAFF. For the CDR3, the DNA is TGTGCCAGCAGCCCCCCGTGGGACACTGAAGCTTTCTTT.

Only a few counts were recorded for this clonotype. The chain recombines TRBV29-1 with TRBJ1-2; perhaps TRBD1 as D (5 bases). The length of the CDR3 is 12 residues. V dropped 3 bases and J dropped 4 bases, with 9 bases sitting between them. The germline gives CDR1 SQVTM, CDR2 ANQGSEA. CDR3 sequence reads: CSVDGAGYGYTF. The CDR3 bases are TGCAGCGTTGACGGGGCCGGCTATGGCTACACCTTC. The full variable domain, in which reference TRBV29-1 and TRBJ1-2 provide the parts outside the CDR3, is SAVISQKPSRDICQRGTSLTIQCQVDSQVTMMFWYRQQPGQSLTLIATANQGSEATYESGFVIDKFPISRPNLTFSTLTVSNMSPEDSSIYLCSVDGAGYGYTFGSGTRLTVV.

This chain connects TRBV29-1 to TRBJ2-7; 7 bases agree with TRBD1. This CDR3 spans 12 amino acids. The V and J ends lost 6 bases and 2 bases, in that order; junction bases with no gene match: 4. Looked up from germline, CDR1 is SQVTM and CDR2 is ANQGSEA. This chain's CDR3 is CSVGTATYEQYF. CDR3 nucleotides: TGCAGCGTAGGGACAGCTACCTACGAGCAGTACTTC.